The clone carrying this T cell receptor (beta chain) was observed a handful of times. What it binds is not known. TCRdb ran MiXCR on the 5' RACE reads and lists one entry per CDR3 protein. The data show about 170,000 distinct CDR3 sequences, with around 10% seen just once and just over 35% held by the top ten. The record originates from a study of T cells after yellow fever vaccination. Germline V gives CDR1 SGDLS, CDR2 YYNGEE. This CDR3 contains 14 residues. The V end lost 3 bases, the J end lost 6 bases, and 12 bases lay between the germline ends. General study findings and limits: Across the CD4 and CD8 compartments, a small share of clonotypes was present in both.

Sequences were derived from CD8+ T cells sorted from PBMCs, sampled 15 days after the yellow fever booster vaccination. The chain joins TRBV9 to TRBJ2-2; maybe TRBD2 (6 bases). This receptor was identified in a man aged 18 to 30 who received the YFV17D yellow fever vaccine. The CDR3 sequence: CASSGLVGSGELFF. CDR3 nucleotide sequence: TGTGCCAGCAGCGGACTAGTGGGGTCCGGGGAGCTGTTTTTT.